Following are 3 T cell receptor beta chains from one sample sequenced in a study of T cell changes during pregnancy in multiple sclerosis. Using immunoSEQ multiplex PCR, the repertoire was profiled, and TCRdb retains in-frame clones only, with some absent. The sample holds roughly 61,000 clones, around nine tenths seen once. Specimen: peripheral blood, collected in the first trimester of pregnancy. The receptors derive from a female donor in good health, enrolled as a control in a pregnancy study.

This clone was detected only once. V is TRBV4-1 and J is TRBJ2-1, with 9 bases fitting TRBD2. V gave up 4 bases and J gave up 2 bases; unmatched junction bases: 6. This CDR3 has 16 amino acids. Germline V gene data show CDR1 as MGHRA and CDR2 as YSYEKL. CDR3 in DNA: TGCGCCAGCAGCCCCTCTAGCGGGAACCCCTACAATGAGCAGTTCTTC. Translating it yields CASSPSSGNPYNEQFF.

The chain couples TRBV5-1 to TRBJ1-2; a weak D match, TRBD1 (6 bases). V was cut by 5 bases and J by 4 bases, with 15 bases left in between. Germline values: CDR1 SGHRS, CDR2 YFSETQ. CDR3 length: 14 residues. CDR3 DNA: TGCGCCAGCAGTACAAAGGGGGAGTCCTATGGCTACACCTTC. Its protein is CASSTKGESYGYTF.

V gene TRBV4-3 combines with J gene TRBJ2-1; 11 positions agree with TRBD2. V gave up 5 bases and J gave up 8 bases; unmatched junction bases: 8. From germline, CDR1 is LGHNA and CDR2 YSLEER. The CDR3 totals 15 residues. CDR3 region: CASSLTSGRGDEQFF. The CDR3, as DNA: TGCGCCAGCAGCTTAACTAGCGGGAGAGGCGATGAGCAGTTCTTC.